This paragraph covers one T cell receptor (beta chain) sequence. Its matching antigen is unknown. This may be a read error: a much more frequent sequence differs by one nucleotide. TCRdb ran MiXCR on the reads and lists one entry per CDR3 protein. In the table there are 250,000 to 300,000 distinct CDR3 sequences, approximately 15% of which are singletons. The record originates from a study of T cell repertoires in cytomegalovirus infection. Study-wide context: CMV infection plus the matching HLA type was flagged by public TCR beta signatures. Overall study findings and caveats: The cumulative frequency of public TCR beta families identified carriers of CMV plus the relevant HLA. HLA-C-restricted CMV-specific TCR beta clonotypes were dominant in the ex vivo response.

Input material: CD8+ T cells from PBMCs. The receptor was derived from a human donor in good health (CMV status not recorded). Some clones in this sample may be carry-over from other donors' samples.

The CDR3 is CANSLWDGDSYEQYF. DNA for the CDR3: TGTGCCAACAGTTTATGGGACGGAGACTCCTACGAGCAGTACTTC. The chain has TRBV28 and TRBJ2-7; possibly TRBD1 or TRBD2 for D (5 bases each). This CDR3 contains 15 residues. Germline V gene data show CDR1 as MDHEN and CDR2 as SYDVKM.